This T cell receptor beta chain was profiled in a study of cytomegalovirus exposure and HLA in healthy donors. Study overall: Of the donors genotyped, 398 in all, about 76% fell in the Caucasian-associated ancestry cluster. Study-wide results and limits: According to reports, the classifier identified cytomegalovirus status with high specificity and sensitivity.

On this clone: Its antigen remains unknown.

With V trimmed by 3 bases and J by 3 bases, 9 bases remained unmatched. Germline V gene lookup returns CDR1 MDHEN and CDR2 SYDVKM. This CDR3 comprises 16 residues. In nominal health when sampled, donors likely had unrecorded immune exposures nonetheless. PCR was performed using 60 Vbeta and 13 Jbeta primers. Some clones are missing from TCRdb's copy, which holds only in-frame ones; the method was immunoSEQ multiplex PCR. The sample carries 150,000 to 200,000 clones, 70% to 80% recorded once. The rearrangement uses TRBV28 and TRBJ2-7; the match to TRBD1 covers 9 bases. Sequencing used PBMCs. This clonotype was sampled from a woman aged 50 to 60 in good health and CMV-seronegative. The CDR3 reads CASSFNPGQGNYEQYF. CDR3 DNA sequence: TGTGCCAGCAGTTTCAACCCGGGACAGGGAAACTACGAGCAGTACTTC.